These 10 T cell receptor beta chains came from one sample sequenced in a study of T cell responses to AZD1222 COVID-19 vaccine. The data were produced by immunoSEQ multiplex PCR, yet TCRdb's version contains in-frame clones alone and is incomplete. The data hold 130,000 to 150,000 clones, with 88% observed a single time. The source material was peripheral blood, sampled on day 0 of AZD1222 vaccination. These receptors were taken from an adult in good health.

V usage is TRBV4-3 and J usage is TRBJ2-7, with 10 bases identical to TRBD1. In germline, CDR1 is LGHNA, CDR2 YSLEER. V dropped 4 bases and J dropped 2; count of bases not matched to a gene: 5. The CDR3 sequence is 15 residues long. The CDR3 reads CASSPRTGGTYEQYF. CDR3 bases: TGCGCCAGCAGCCCACGGACAGGGGGGACCTACGAGCAGTACTTC.

The rearrangement uses TRBV2 and TRBJ1-1, with unresolved D. This CDR3 is 11 amino acids long. V lost 5 bases and J lost 7, with 8 bases in between. Germline CDR1 reads SNHLY; CDR2 reads FYNNEI. The CDR3 reads CASSLTIEAFF. The CDR3, as DNA: TGTGCCAGCAGTTTAACAATTGAAGCTTTCTTT.

Regarding this clone: At one end, the junction sequence differs from germline, possibly due to a read error. The chain combines TRBV7-7 with TRBJ2-2; TRBD2 matches 13 bases. The CDR3 sequence is 17 residues long. Germline V gene data show CDR1 as SSHAT and CDR2 as FNYEAQ (reference sequence). The CDR3 coding sequence is TGTGCTAGCAGCTTTCGACTAGCGGGAGGCAGCACCGGGGAGCTGTTTTTT. Protein sequence: CASSFRLAGGSTGELFF. The entire variable domain, with the rest obtained from reference TRBV7-7 and TRBJ2-2, is as follows: GAGVSQSPRYKVTKRGQDVTLRCDPISSHATLYWYQQALGQGPEFLTYFNYEAQPDKSGLPSDRFSAERPEGSISTLTIQRTEQRDSAMYRCASSFRLAGGSTGELFFGEGSRLTVL.

The gene calls are TRBV21-1 and TRBJ2-1; the table's D call of TRBD2 was not tested on the DNA. TRBV21-1 represents a pseudogene. The CDR3 consists of 17 residues. The CDR3 sequence is CASSRGKGLAGGHEQFF. The CDR3 coding sequence is TGTGCCAGCAGCCGAGGAAAGGGACTAGCGGGAGGTCATGAGCAGTTCTTC.

The rearrangement links TRBV6-5 to TRBJ2-7, with 14 bases matching TRBD2. V lost 6 bases, J lost 3 bases, and 1 base stayed unmatched. The CDR3 loop spans 14 amino acids. Looked up from germline, CDR1 is MNHEY and CDR2 is SVGAGI. The chain's CDR3 is CASSGLAGGYEQYF. The CDR3 coding sequence is TGTGCCAGCAGCGGACTAGCGGGAGGCTACGAGCAGTACTTC.

In nucleotides, the CDR3 is TGTGCCAGCAGCTTGCAGACGGCTAACACTGAAGCTTTCTTT. It is translated as CASSLQTANTEAFF. This rearrangement joins TRBV5-4 to TRBJ1-1, with D uncertain. Between the trimmed V and J ends, which lost 1 base and 2 bases, there was a span of 9 bases. The CDR3 is 14 residues long. Germline-derived CDR1 and CDR2 are SGHNT and YYREEE (reference sequence).

The chain uses TRBV6-5 and TRBJ1-4, with D hard to call. Germline V lookup: CDR1 MNHEY, CDR2 SVGAGI. V was cut by 3 bases and J by 6 bases, with 8 bases left in between. This CDR3 region has 13 residues. Here the CDR3 DNA reads TGTGCCAGCAGTTATCTGGGAGATGAAAAACTGTTTTTT. It translates to CASSYLGDEKLFF.

The CDR3 DNA is TGTGCCATCAGTGGGCTACAGCGGGAGTCTTACAATGAGCAGTTCTTC. Translated: CAISGLQRESYNEQFF. The chain recombines TRBV10-3 with TRBJ2-1, with 8 bases aligning to TRBD2. Germline assignment: CDR1 ENHRY and CDR2 SYGVKD. Trimming cost V 4 bases and J 4 bases; bases outside gene matches: 9. This CDR3 spans 16 amino acids.

As for this clone: The junction does not match germline at one end; this may be a read error. The chain couples TRBV13 to TRBJ1-3; TRBD1 matches 9 bases. This CDR3 is built from 15 residues. CDR1 and CDR2 (germline): PRHDT, FYEKMQ (reference sequence). The CDR3 loop reads CASSFAGTGFGTIYF. The CDR3 DNA sequence: TGTGCTAGCAGCTTTGCCGGGACAGGGTTTGGCACCATATATTTT. The complete variable domain, with remaining parts taken from reference TRBV13 and TRBJ1-3, reads AAGVIQSPRHLIKEKRETATLKCYPIPRHDTVYWYQQGPGQDPQFLISFYEKMQSDKGSIPDRFSAQQFSDYHSELNMSSLELGDSALYFCASSFAGTGFGTIYFGEGSWLTVV.

This clone was observed a handful of times. The chain carries TRBV7-9 and TRBJ2-3, with D hard to call. The CDR3 contains 14 residues. Per the germline V gene, CDR1 is SEHNR and CDR2 is FQNEAQ (reference sequence). V gave up 0 bases and J gave up 9 bases, with 13 bases separating them. The CDR3: CASSLAGISGTQYF. CDR3 DNA: TGTGCCAGCAGCTTAGCTGGGATTTCCGGGACGCAGTATTTT.